The 32 T cell receptor beta chains below were found in one sample sequenced in a study of T cells after yellow fever vaccination (dated by TCRdb to the late 2010s). The library was built by means of 5' RACE. TCRdb lists the instrument as Illumina NovaSeq 6000. Using fastp at Q25 and MiXCR, TCRdb reprocessed the public reads and kept productive beta chains. All rows with the same CDR3 protein become a single entry with the most common DNA and genes. The sample table records 300,000 to 400,000 distinct CDR3 sequences; around 10% of these occur just once. The ten most abundant clones make up about 3.5% of the sample. The treatment or condition tag for this specimen amounts to: live attenuated yellow fever vaccine strain. The source material was CD4+ T cells sorted from PBMCs, sampled 45 days after the yellow fever booster vaccination. The receptors originated from a man younger than 30 who received the YFV17D yellow fever vaccine.

In this sample, this clonotype turned up a few times. The chain uses TRBV7-3 and TRBJ1-1, with 7 bases aligning to TRBD1. The CDR3 extends over 14 amino acids. Germline CDR1 and CDR2: SGHTA and FQGTGA. Germline trimming cut 5 bases from V and 5 bases from J; bases unmatched to any gene: 8. The CDR3 loop reads CASSQRQGRTEAFF. Here the CDR3 DNA reads TGTGCCAGCAGCCAGCGACAGGGTCGGACTGAAGCTTTCTTT.

The chain recombines TRBV20-1 with TRBJ1-5; TRBD1 agrees at 7 bases. The CDR3 spans 15 residues. Germline assignment: CDR1 DFQATT and CDR2 SNEGSKA (reference sequence). Losses at the gene ends were 6 bases for V and 4 bases for J; bases not matched to a gene: 12. The CDR3 sequence: CSAPPVGQMNQPQHF. CDR3 nucleotides: TGCAGTGCCCCGCCGGTGGGACAGATGAATCAGCCCCAGCATTTT.

The rearrangement uses TRBV4-1 and TRBJ2-6; D may be TRBD1 (6 bases). Germline V gene data show CDR1 as MGHRA and CDR2 as YSYEKL. CDR3 size: 16 residues. The V end lost 4 bases, the J end lost 2 bases, and 12 bases lay between the germline ends. The CDR3 protein is CASSRDTGTGANVLTF. For the CDR3, the DNA is TGCGCCAGCAGCCGAGACACAGGGACTGGGGCCAACGTCCTGACTTTC.

This clonotype showed up just a few times. V is TRBV12-3 or TRBV12-4 and J is TRBJ2-6, with 7 nucleotides matching TRBD1. Losses at the gene ends were 5 bases for V and 15 bases for J; bases not matched to a gene: 1. This CDR3 region has 10 residues. The CDR3 coding sequence is TGTGCCAGCAGTCGGGACAGCCTGACTTTC. Encoded protein: CASSRDSLTF.

This clonotype was seen a handful of times. This sequence joins TRBV20-1 and TRBJ2-1; 7 nucleotides match TRBD2. Looked up from germline, CDR1 is DFQATT and CDR2 is SNEGSKA (reference sequence). The trim removed 4 bases at V and 6 bases at J, leaving 15 bases unmatched. The CDR3 totals 16 residues. The CDR3 DNA reads as TGCAGTGCTATCCCCGGGCGGAGGACTAGTATCAATGAGCAGTTCTTC. It specifies CSAIPGRRTSINEQFF.

The chain has TRBV12-3 or TRBV12-4 and TRBJ2-5; 9 bases fit TRBD1. V shed 7 bases and J 5 bases; nucleotides not matched to a gene: 5. The CDR3 runs 13 residues. The CDR3 is CASNPGTGETQYF. DNA for the CDR3: TGTGCCAGCAATCCGGGGACAGGGGAGACCCAGTACTTC.

The CDR3 region has the DNA TGCGCCAGCAGCTTCGACAGGGCAGTGACTGAAGCTTTCTTT. Amino acid sequence: CASSFDRAVTEAFF. The chain employs TRBV5-1 and TRBJ1-1, with TRBD1 matching over 7 bases. CDR1 SGHRS and CDR2 YFSETQ come from the germline V gene. Trimming at V came to 2 bases and at J to 5 bases, leaving 6 bases not matched to a gene. CDR3 length: 14 residues. Full variable domain (missing parts from reference TRBV5-1 and TRBJ1-1): KAGVTQTPRYLIKTRGQQVTLSCSPISGHRSVSWYQQTPGQGLQFLFEYFSETQRNKGNFPGRFSGRQFSNSRSEMNVSTLELGDSALYLCASSFDRAVTEAFFGQGTRLTVV.

This clonotype was counted between two and nine times. One end of the junction is discordant with germline, which a read error may explain. This chain connects TRBV14 to TRBJ1-2; TRBD1 is a possible D gene (6 bases). The length of the CDR3 is 12 residues. Germline CDR1 is SGHDN and CDR2 is FVKESK. DNA for the CDR3: TGTGCCAGCAGCCAAGGTCGGACAGCCTCCTCCTTC. This translates into CASSQGRTASSF.

This clonotype has a count of ten or more. The rearrangement links TRBV20-1 to TRBJ2-3; TRBD1 or TRBD2 may be the D gene (6 bases each). V was trimmed by 3 bases and J by 3 bases, leaving 16 bases between them. Looked up from germline, CDR1 is DFQATT and CDR2 is SNEGSKA (reference sequence). The CDR3 is 15 residues long. CDR3 protein: CSARGGAGETDTQYF. The CDR3 nucleotides read TGCAGTGCTAGGGGCGGGGCAGGGGAAACAGATACGCAGTATTTT.

This clonotype was recorded many times. This chain uses TRBV6-2 or TRBV6-3 with TRBJ1-6, with D unresolved. The CDR3 runs to 13 residues. The germline V and J ends were trimmed by 5 bases and 14 bases, with 16 bases remaining between them. CDR1 is MNHEY, CDR2 SVGEGT, per germline. CDR3 residues: CASSGYLGVTLHF. CDR3 nucleotides: TGTGCCAGCAGTGGGTACTTGGGCGTTACCCTCCACTTT.

The chain combines TRBV7-8 with TRBJ1-6, with D unresolved. V was clipped by 5 bases and J by 10 bases, with 18 bases between them. CDR1 is SGHVS and CDR2 is FQNEAQ in the germline V gene. CDR3 length: 15 residues. The CDR3 region is CASSPSDGVFSPLHF. Here the CDR3 DNA reads TGTGCCAGCAGCCCAAGCGACGGGGTATTCTCACCCCTCCACTTT.

The chain employs TRBV4-3 and TRBJ2-3, with 7 bases identical to TRBD2. Germline CDR1 LGHNA, CDR2 YSLEER. The CDR3 loop spans 15 amino acids. Trimming took 1 base from V and 3 from J; bases not matched to a gene: 4. The CDR3 DNA sequence: TGCGCCAGCAGCCAAGGGGCGGGGGTTACAGATACGCAGTATTTT. This codes for CASSQGAGVTDTQYF.

This clonotype was recorded a few times. The chain recombines TRBV4-1 with TRBJ1-6; 7 nucleotides match TRBD1. Germline CDR1 MGHRA, CDR2 YSYEKL. This CDR3 contains 16 residues. After removal of 4 bases from V and 8 bases from J, the junction contained 11 bases not matched to a gene. The CDR3 region has the DNA TGCGCCAGCAGCCGATTTGAGGGGGCGGGGGATTCACCCCTCCACTTT. It is translated as CASSRFEGAGDSPLHF.

In nucleotides, the CDR3 is TGCGCCAGCAGCCAAGGGGACGTGTATACGCAGTATTTT. This codes for CASSQGDVYTQYF. The chain carries TRBV4-1 and TRBJ2-3, with D possibly being TRBD1 or TRBD2 (5 bases each). Germline CDR1 reads MGHRA; CDR2 reads YSYEKL. This CDR3 is built from 13 residues. Trimming took off 1 base at V and 7 bases at J, with 9 bases between the two ends.

This clonotype was seen at least ten times. The chain carries TRBV5-1 and TRBJ2-5; D not certain. V was trimmed by 0 bases and J by 0 bases, leaving 9 bases between them. CDR3 size: 15 residues. Germline CDR1 reads SGHRS; CDR2 reads YFSETQ. The CDR3 spells CASSLGFGYQETQYF. As DNA, the CDR3 is TGCGCCAGCAGCTTGGGTTTCGGGTACCAAGAGACCCAGTACTTC.

This clonotype has more than one count but fewer than ten. This rearrangement joins TRBV29-1 to TRBJ1-1; D is perhaps TRBD1 (5 bases). Germline assignment: CDR1 SQVTM and CDR2 ANQGSEA. This CDR3 comprises 13 residues. V lost 8 bases and J 3 bases, leaving 16 bases between the germline ends. The CDR3 DNA reads TGCAGCCCCCCAGGGACCCACCACACTGAAGCTTTCTTT. Encoded protein: CSPPGTHHTEAFF.

The V call is TRBV6-5, the J call TRBJ2-7; 9 nucleotides agree with TRBD1. The CDR3 is made up of 15 amino acids. V was pared by 0 bases and J by 5 bases, with 5 bases of the junction left unmatched. The germline V gene has CDR1 MNHEY and CDR2 SVGAGI. DNA for the CDR3: TGTGCCAGCAGTTACTCCGGGGGGACAGGGAACGAGCAGTACTTC. This sequence encodes CASSYSGGTGNEQYF.

This clonotype appeared a few times. The J gene is TRBJ2-7, the V gene TRBV9; 7 nucleotides match TRBD1. J was trimmed by 6 bases and V by 3 bases; bases with no gene match: 6. Germline values: CDR1 SGDLS, CDR2 YYNGEE. This CDR3 comprises 13 residues. The CDR3 bases are TGTGCCAGCAGCGGGACAGGTCGGCGCGAGCAGTACTTC. Translated, it gives CASSGTGRREQYF.

The chain carries TRBV6-5 and TRBJ1-5; 8 nucleotides match TRBD1. The CDR3 is 14 residues long. CDR1 MNHEY and CDR2 SVGAGI come from the germline V gene. V lost 0 bases to trimming and J lost 9 bases; unmatched junction nucleotides: 4. The chain's CDR3 is CASSYSGTGSPQHF. DNA of the CDR3: TGTGCCAGCAGTTACTCGGGGACAGGTTCGCCCCAGCATTTT.

This clonotype was seen just once. The rearrangement joins TRBV11-2 to TRBJ1-3, with D perhaps TRBD1 (5 bases). V dropped 5 bases and J dropped 2 bases, with 16 bases sitting between them. CDR1 and CDR2 from the germline V gene are SGHAT and FQNNGV. The CDR3 runs to 16 residues. The CDR3 reads CASSIGFGTAGNTIYF. The DNA for the CDR3 is TGTGCCAGCAGCATAGGGTTCGGGACGGCTGGAAACACCATATATTTT.

This clonotype was detected many times. The genes are TRBV20-1 and TRBJ2-5; D ambiguous. Germline V gives CDR1 DFQATT, CDR2 SNEGSKA (reference sequence). This CDR3 contains 13 residues. V was clipped by 3 bases and J by 1 base, with 9 bases between them. The CDR3 DNA is TGCAGTGCTAGTGGGAACACCCAAGAGACCCAGTACTTC. This sequence encodes CSASGNTQETQYF.

The rearrangement links TRBV3-2 to TRBJ1-1. TRBV3-2 is deemed a pseudogene. The CDR3 loop spans 12 amino acids. The CDR3 loop reads CASSQPNTEAFF. The CDR3 DNA reads TGTGCCAGCAGCCAACCCAACACTGAAGCTTTCTTT.

The V and J genes are TRBV7-2 and TRBJ2-5, with 9 bases that match TRBD2. Germline CDR1 reads SGHTA; CDR2 reads FQGNSA. After removal of 1 base from V and 13 bases from J, the junction contained 10 bases not matched to a gene. The CDR3 runs 14 residues. The CDR3 coding sequence is TGTGCCAGCAGCTTAGAAGCTAGCGGGGCTTCCCCGTACTTC. Encoded protein: CASSLEASGASPYF.

This clonotype has more than one count but fewer than ten. The chain is built from TRBV5-1 and TRBJ2-7; 8 bases are a match to TRBD2. Trimming at V came to 4 bases and at J to 0 bases, leaving 3 bases not matched to a gene. CDR3 length: 14 amino acids. The germline V gene encodes CDR1 SGHRS and CDR2 YFSETQ. The CDR3 reads CASSGSGSSYEQYF. For the CDR3, the DNA is TGCGCCAGCAGCGGGAGCGGGAGCTCCTACGAGCAGTACTTC.

The V gene is TRBV10-3, the J gene TRBJ1-6, with D possibly TRBD1 on 6 matching bases. CDR3 size: 14 residues. Germline V gene lookup returns CDR1 ENHRY and CDR2 SYGVKD. V lost 7 bases and J lost 7, with 14 bases in between. The DNA for the CDR3 is TGTGCCATCACTACAGGGTTGCAGAATTCACCCCTCCACTTT. Residues: CAITTGLQNSPLHF.

This clonotype was found a few times. The rearrangement uses TRBV2 and TRBJ1-4; perhaps TRBD1 as D (6 bases). Germline V CDR1 and CDR2: SNHLY, FYNNEI. The CDR3 contains 14 residues. Trimming stripped 2 bases from V and 8 bases from J, with 12 bases between. The DNA for the CDR3 is TGTGCCAGCAGTGAATCTGCGAGGGGGGAAAAACTGTTTTTT. It translates to CASSESARGEKLFF.

The chain carries TRBV7-8 and TRBJ2-7; 8 bases match TRBD2. Losses at the gene ends were 5 bases for V and 2 bases for J; bases not matched to a gene: 11. Germline V gives CDR1 SGHVS, CDR2 FQNEAQ. This CDR3 has 16 amino acids. The CDR3 protein is CASSRSTGGLTYEQYF. The DNA for the CDR3 is TGTGCCAGCAGCCGAAGCACGGGAGGGCTTACCTACGAGCAGTACTTC.

A few counts support this clonotype. The chain is built from TRBV5-1 and TRBJ2-1; tentative D call: TRBD2 (5 bases). The V gene lost 5 bases and the J gene lost 0 bases, with 12 bases spanning the gap. The CDR3 sequence is 15 residues long. Germline assignment: CDR1 SGHRS and CDR2 YFSETQ. The CDR3 DNA reads TGCGCCAGCAGACTTTCGGGGAGCTCCTACAATGAGCAGTTCTTC. As protein: CASRLSGSSYNEQFF.

In this sample, this clonotype turned up many times. The CDR3 here is CASNDYGGPKNIQYF. CDR3 DNA: TGTGCCAGCAACGATTATGGGGGGCCCAAAAACATTCAGTACTTC. The rearrangement uses TRBV5-6 and TRBJ2-4; D is perhaps TRBD1 or TRBD2 (6 bases each). V was cut by 6 bases and J by 2 bases, with 15 bases left in between. Germline V lookup: CDR1 SGHDT, CDR2 YYEEEE. The CDR3 runs to 15 residues. The full variable domain, completed using reference TRBV5-6 and TRBJ2-4, is DAGVTQSPTHLIKTRGQQVTLRCSPKSGHDTVSWYQQALGQGPQFIFQYYEEEERQRGNFPDRFSGHQFPNYSSELNVNALLLGDSALYLCASNDYGGPKNIQYFGAGTRLSVL.

This clonotype was counted at least ten times. V is TRBV12-3 or TRBV12-4 and J is TRBJ2-3; no reliable D call. This CDR3 region has 15 residues. Between the trimmed V and J ends, which lost 7 bases and 0 bases, there was a span of 14 bases. The chain's CDR3 is CASIRWVTSTDTQYF. The CDR3 nucleotides are TGTGCCAGCATCCGGTGGGTTACTAGCACAGATACGCAGTATTTT.

This clonotype was picked up a small number of times. The chain combines TRBV5-1 with TRBJ1-1; D might be TRBD1 (5 bases). CDR3 length: 15 residues. With 1 base removed from V and 3 bases from J, the gap between germline ends came to 13 bases. Germline V lookup: CDR1 SGHRS, CDR2 YFSETQ. The CDR3 nucleotides are TGCGCCAGCAGCTTGATGGGGGGGGGAGACACTGAAGCTTTCTTT. Translation: CASSLMGGGDTEAFF.

This clonotype has ten or more counts. V usage is TRBV18 and J usage is TRBJ2-2; the D is unclear. V dropped 1 base and J dropped 0 bases, with 3 bases sitting between them. Per the germline V gene, CDR1 is KGHSH and CDR2 is LQKENI. The CDR3 spans 14 residues. This CDR3 reads CASSPQSNTGELFF. CDR3 DNA: TGTGCCAGCTCACCACAATCGAACACCGGGGAGCTGTTTTTT.